This entry concerns a single T cell receptor beta chain. What it binds is not known. This sample was taken from a study of T cells in Graves' hyperthyroidism and ophthalmopathy. This CDR3 has 13 residues. Germline V lookup: CDR1 DFQATT, CDR2 SNEGSKA (reference sequence). The V and J ends lost 0 bases and 5 bases respectively, with 8 bases between them. General study results and limits: Most clonotypes that expanded in the thyroid above 0.001 also showed up in blood.

The CDR3 regions of TCR beta were amplified from RNA transcripts. The TCR CDR3 was amplified in a first-round RT-PCR using the HTBI primer set. TCRdb ran MiXCR on the multiplex PCR reads and lists one entry per CDR3 protein. The sample has roughly 500,000 distinct CDR3 sequences; 40% to 55% are singletons. The sequence came from an adult woman with Graves' disease, either hyperthyroidism or ophthalmopathy (not recorded which). Specimen: peripheral blood or thyroid tissue (not recorded which). V gene TRBV20-1 combines with J gene TRBJ1-5; D is undetermined. The CDR3 spells CSARDPSDQPQHF. The CDR3 DNA is TGCAGTGCTAGAGATCCCTCGGATCAGCCCCAGCATTTT.